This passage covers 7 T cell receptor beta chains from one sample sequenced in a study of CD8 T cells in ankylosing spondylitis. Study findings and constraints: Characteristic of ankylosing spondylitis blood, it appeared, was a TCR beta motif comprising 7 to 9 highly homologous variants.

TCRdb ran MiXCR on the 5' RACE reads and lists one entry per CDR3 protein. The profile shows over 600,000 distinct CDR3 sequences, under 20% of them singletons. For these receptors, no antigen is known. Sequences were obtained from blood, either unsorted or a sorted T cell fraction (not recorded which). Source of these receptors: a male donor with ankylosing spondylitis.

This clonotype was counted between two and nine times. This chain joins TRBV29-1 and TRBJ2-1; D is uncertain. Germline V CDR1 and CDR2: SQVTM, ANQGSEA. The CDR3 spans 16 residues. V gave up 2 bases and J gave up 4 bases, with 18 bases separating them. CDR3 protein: CSVEPDHSTLYNEQFF. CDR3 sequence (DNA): TGCAGCGTTGAACCGGACCATAGTACGTTATACAATGAGCAGTTCTTC.

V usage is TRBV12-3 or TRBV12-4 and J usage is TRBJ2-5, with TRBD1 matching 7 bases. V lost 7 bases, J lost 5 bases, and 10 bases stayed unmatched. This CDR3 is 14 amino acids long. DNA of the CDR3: TGTGCCAGCACACAGACAGGGAGCAGGGAGACCCAGTACTTC. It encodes CASTQTGSRETQYF.

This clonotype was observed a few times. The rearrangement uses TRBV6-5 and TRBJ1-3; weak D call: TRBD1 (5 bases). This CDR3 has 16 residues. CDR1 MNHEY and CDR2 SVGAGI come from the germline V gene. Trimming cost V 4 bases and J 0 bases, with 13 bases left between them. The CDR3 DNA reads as TGTGCCAGCAGTTCAAGGACATCCGGCTCTGGAAACACCATATATTTT. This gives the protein CASSSRTSGSGNTIYF.

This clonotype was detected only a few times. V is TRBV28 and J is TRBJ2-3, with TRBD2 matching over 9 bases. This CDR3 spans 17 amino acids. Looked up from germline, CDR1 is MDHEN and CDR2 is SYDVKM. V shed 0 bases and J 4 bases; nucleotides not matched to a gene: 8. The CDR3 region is CASSLWSGGRVADTQYF. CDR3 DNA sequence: TGTGCCAGCAGTTTATGGAGTGGCGGGAGGGTAGCAGATACGCAGTATTTT.

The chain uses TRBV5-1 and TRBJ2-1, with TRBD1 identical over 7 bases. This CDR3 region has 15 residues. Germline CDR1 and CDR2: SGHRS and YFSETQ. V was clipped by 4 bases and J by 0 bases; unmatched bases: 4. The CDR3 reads CASSEGQSSYNEQFF. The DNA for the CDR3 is TGCGCCAGCAGCGAGGGACAGAGCTCCTACAATGAGCAGTTCTTC.

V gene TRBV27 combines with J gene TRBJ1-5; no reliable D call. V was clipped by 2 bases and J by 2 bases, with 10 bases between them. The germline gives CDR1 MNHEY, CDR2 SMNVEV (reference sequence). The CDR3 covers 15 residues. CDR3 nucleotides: TGTGCCAGCAGTTTAGGGGTTAGGGGCAATCAGCCCCAGCATTTT. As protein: CASSLGVRGNQPQHF.

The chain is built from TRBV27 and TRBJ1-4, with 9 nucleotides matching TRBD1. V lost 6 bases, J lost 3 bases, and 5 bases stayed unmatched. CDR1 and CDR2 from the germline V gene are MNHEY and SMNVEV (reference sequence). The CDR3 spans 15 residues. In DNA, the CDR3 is TGTGCCAGCAGCCACGGACAGGGGCCTAATGAAAAACTGTTTTTT. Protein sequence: CASSHGQGPNEKLFF.